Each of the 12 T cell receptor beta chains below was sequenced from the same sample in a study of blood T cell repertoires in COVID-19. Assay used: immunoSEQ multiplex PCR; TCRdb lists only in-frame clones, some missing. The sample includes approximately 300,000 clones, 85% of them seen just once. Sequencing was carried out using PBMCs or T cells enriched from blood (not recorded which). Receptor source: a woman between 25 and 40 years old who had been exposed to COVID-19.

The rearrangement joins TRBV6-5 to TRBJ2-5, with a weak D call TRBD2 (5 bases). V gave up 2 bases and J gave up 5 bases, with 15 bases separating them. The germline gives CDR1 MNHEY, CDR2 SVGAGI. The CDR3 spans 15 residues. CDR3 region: CASSYARTYLETQYF. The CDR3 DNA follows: TGTGCCAGCAGTTACGCGCGGACTTATTTGGAGACCCAGTACTTC.

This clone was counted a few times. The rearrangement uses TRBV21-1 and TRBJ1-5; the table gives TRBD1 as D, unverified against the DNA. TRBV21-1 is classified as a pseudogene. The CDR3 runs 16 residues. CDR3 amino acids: CASSARDRYSNQPQHF. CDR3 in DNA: TGTGCCAGCAGCGCCCGGGACAGATATAGCAATCAGCCCCAGCATTTT.

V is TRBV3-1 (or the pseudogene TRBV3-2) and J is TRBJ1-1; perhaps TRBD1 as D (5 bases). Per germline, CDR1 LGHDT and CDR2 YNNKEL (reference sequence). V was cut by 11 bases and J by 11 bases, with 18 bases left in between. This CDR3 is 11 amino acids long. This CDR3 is CAGTVKQWAFF. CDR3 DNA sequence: TGTGCCGGGACTGTTAAACAATGGGCTTTCTTT.

The CDR3 reads CAWRLRVGGAGSYEQYF. CDR3 in DNA: TGTGCCTGGAGATTGAGAGTAGGGGGCGCCGGAAGCTACGAGCAGTACTTC. This chain links TRBV30 with TRBJ2-7, with 7 bases lining up with TRBD1. After removal of 3 bases from V and 3 bases from J, the junction contained 17 bases not matched to a gene. From germline, CDR1 is GTSNPN and CDR2 SVGIG (reference sequence). This CDR3 contains 17 residues.

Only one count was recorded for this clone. Here the CDR3 reads CASSSGTGLDQPQHF. CDR3 nucleotides: TGTGCCAGCAGTTCCGGGACAGGGCTAGATCAGCCCCAGCATTTT. This chain connects TRBV28 to TRBJ1-5; 9 bases line up with TRBD1. V lost 4 bases and J lost 5; bases outside the gene matches: 6. The CDR3 is made up of 15 amino acids. The germline V gene has CDR1 MDHEN and CDR2 SYDVKM.

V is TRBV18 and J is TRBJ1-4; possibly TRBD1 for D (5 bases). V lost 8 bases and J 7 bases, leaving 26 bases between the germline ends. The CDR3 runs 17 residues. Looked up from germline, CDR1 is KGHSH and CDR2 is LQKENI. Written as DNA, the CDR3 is TGTGCCAGCACCCAGAGGGCCCCGGGACTCATTTTTGAAAAACTGTTTTTT. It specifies CASTQRAPGLIFEKLFF.

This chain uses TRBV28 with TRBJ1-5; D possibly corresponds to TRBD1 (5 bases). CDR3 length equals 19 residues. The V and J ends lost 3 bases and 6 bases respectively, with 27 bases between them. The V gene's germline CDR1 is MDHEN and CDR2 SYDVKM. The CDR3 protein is CASSFPVGGDPLKRQPQHF. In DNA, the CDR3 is TGTGCCAGCAGTTTCCCCGTGGGGGGGGATCCGCTAAAGCGTCAGCCCCAGCATTTT. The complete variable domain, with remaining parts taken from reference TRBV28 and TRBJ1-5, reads DVKVTQSSRYLVKRTGEKVFLECVQDMDHENMFWYRQDPGLGLRLIYFSYDVKMKEKGDIPEGYSVSREKKERFSLILESASTNQTSMYLCASSFPVGGDPLKRQPQHFGDGTRLSIL.

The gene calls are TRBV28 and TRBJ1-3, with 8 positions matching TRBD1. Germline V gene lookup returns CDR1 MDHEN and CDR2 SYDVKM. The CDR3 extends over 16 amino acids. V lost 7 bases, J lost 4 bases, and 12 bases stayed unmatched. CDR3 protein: CASTSQRTGTGNTIYF. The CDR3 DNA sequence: TGTGCCAGCACGAGCCAAAGGACAGGGACAGGAAACACCATATATTTT.

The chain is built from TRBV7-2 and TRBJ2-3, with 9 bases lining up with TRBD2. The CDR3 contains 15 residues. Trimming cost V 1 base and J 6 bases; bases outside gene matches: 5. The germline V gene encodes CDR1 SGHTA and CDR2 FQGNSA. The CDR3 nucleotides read TGTGCCAGCAGCTTAGGATGGCGGGGGGGGGATACGCAGTATTTT. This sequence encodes CASSLGWRGGDTQYF.

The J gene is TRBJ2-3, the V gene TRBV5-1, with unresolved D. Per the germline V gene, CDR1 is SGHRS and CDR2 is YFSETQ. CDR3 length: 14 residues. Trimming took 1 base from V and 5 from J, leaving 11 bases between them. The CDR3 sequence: CASSLSGSRDTQYF. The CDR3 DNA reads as TGCGCCAGCAGCTTGTCTGGCTCCCGAGATACGCAGTATTTT.

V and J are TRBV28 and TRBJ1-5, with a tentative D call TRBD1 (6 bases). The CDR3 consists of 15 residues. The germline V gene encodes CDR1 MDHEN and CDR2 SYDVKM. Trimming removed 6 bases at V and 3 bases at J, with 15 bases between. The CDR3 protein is CASSRDKGVNQPQHF. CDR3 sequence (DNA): TGTGCCAGCAGCCGGGACAAGGGGGTCAATCAGCCCCAGCATTTT.

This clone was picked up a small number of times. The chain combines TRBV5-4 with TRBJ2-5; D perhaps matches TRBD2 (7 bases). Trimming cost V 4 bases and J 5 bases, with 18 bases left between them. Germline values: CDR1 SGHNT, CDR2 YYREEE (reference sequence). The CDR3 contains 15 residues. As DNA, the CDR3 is TGTGCCAGCAGCGCCCAACAGGGAGGGGAGGAGACCCAGTACTTC. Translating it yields CASSAQQGGEETQYF.